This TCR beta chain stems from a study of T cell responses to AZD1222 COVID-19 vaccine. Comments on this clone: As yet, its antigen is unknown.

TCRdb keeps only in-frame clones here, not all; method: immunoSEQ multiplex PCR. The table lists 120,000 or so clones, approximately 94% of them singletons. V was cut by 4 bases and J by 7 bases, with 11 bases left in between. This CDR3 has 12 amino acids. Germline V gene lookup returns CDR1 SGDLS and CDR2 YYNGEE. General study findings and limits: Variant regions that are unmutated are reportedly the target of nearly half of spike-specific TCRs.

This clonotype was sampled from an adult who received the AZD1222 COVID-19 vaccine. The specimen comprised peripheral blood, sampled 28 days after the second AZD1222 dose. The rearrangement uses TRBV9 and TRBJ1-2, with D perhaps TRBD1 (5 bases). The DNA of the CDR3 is TGTGCCAGCAGCTCAGGAGGGACTGGCTACACCTTC. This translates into CASSSGGTGYTF. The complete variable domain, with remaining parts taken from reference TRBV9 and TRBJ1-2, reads DSGVTQTPKHLITATGQRVTLRCSPRSGDLSVYWYQQSLDQGLQFLIQYYNGEERAKGNILERFSAQQFPDLHSELNLSSLELGDSALYFCASSSGGTGYTFGSGTRLTVV.